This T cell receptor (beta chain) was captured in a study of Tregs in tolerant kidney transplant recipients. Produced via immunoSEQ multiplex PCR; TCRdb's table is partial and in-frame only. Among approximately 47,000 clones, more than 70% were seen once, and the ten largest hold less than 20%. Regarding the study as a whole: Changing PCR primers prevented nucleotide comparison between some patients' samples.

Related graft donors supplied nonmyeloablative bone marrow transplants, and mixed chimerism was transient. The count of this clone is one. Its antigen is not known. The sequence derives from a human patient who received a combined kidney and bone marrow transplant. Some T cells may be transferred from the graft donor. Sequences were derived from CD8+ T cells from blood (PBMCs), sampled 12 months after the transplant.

Here the CDR3 reads CASSPGLAGVYYEQYF. The DNA for the CDR3 is TGTGCCAGCAGCCCGGGACTAGCGGGAGTGTACTACGAGCAGTACTTC. The genes are TRBV5-6 and TRBJ2-7, with 14 bases that match TRBD2. CDR3 size: 16 residues. Per germline, CDR1 SGHDT and CDR2 YYEEEE. V lost 4 bases and J lost 3; bases outside the gene matches: 6.